In this sample, the clone carrying this TCR beta chain turned up many times. TCRdb reanalysed the RACE reads using MiXCR and keeps one entry per CDR3 protein. This sample yields roughly 90,000 distinct CDR3 sequences, of which approximately 11% are seen a single time; roughly 1% belongs to the top ten. The CDR3 is made up of 16 amino acids. The germline V gene has CDR1 SGHNT and CDR2 YYREEE (reference sequence). Trimming removed 3 bases at V and 1 base at J, with 16 bases between. Time point indicated: patch test 3, about 24 weeks after DPC sensitization. The treatment is: therapeutic diphenylcyclopropenone sensitization with weekly scalp DPC. The sample belongs to a study of human T cells and chemical hapten exposure.

The genes are TRBV5-4 and TRBJ1-1; possibly TRBD1 for D (5 bases). The sample in question was whole blood, obtained in connection with sensitization to the hapten diphenylcyclopropenone (DPC). The clonotype was recovered from a woman aged 25 to 39 with alopecia areata. Some clones in this sample may be carry-over from other donors' samples. The CDR3 spells CASSSVGLTKNTEAFF. The DNA of the CDR3 is TGTGCCAGCAGCTCTGTGGGACTTACCAAGAACACTGAAGCTTTCTTT.